One TCR beta chain is described in this entry. The target antigen is unknown. The germline gives CDR1 SGHTA, CDR2 FQGTGA. V gave up 5 bases and J gave up 5 bases, with 15 bases separating them. The CDR3 is 14 amino acids. This sample was included in a study of cytomegalovirus exposure and HLA in healthy donors. Primers: 60 Vbeta forward and 13 Jbeta reverse. Here immunoSEQ multiplex PCR was the method, and the copy in TCRdb shows in-frame clones only, minus some. Of about 140,000 clones listed, around four fifths were seen once; the top ten hold approximately 1.9%. Study findings and constraints: Most TCR sequences proved rare, with some public TCRs found in many donors.

The sequencing input was PBMCs. The chain uses TRBV7-3 and TRBJ1-1; the D gene is possibly TRBD1 (5 bases). The TCR sequence derives from a middle-aged woman in good health and CMV-seronegative. The CDR3: CASSQGPGGTEAFF. For the CDR3, the DNA is TGTGCCAGCAGCCAGGGTCCCGGGGGAACTGAAGCTTTCTTT.